The rows below give T cell receptor beta chains drawn from one sample of a study of shared clonotypes between healthy human individuals. Using immunoSEQ multiplex PCR, the repertoire was profiled, and TCRdb retains in-frame clones only, with some absent. This table holds some 2 million clones, 85% to 95% found once. Sequenced: naive CD8+ T cells sorted from blood. The receptors stem from a man between 18 and 29 years old in good health. Both conserved end residues are part of each CDR3. The order of the fields is J gene, V gene, D gene, clone size, CDR3 DNA, CDR3 protein. D genes are given only for firm matches. Size is stated for part of the rows, as once, few or many counts, or as a class when the clone is expanded.

J: TRBJ2-3; V: TRBV13; D: TRBD2; size: .; DNA: TGTGCCAGCAGCTCCCCGCGGGGGGGGGTCACAGATACGCAGTATTTT; CDR3: CASSSPRGGVTDTQYF
J: TRBJ2-1; V: TRBV6-1; D: TRBD2; size: .; DNA: TGTGCCAGCAGTGGAATAGCGGGAGGGCAGAATGAGCAGTTCTTC; CDR3: CASSGIAGGQNEQFF
J: TRBJ2-2; V: TRBV6-5; D: .; size: .; DNA: TGTGCCAGCAGTTCGGACGGCACCGGGGAGCTGTTTTTT; CDR3: CASSSDGTGELFF
J: TRBJ2-1; V: TRBV7-6; D: TRBD2; size: .; DNA: TGTGCCAGCAGCTGGCCCAAACTAGCGGGGGAATACAATGAGCAGTTCTTC; CDR3: CASSWPKLAGEYNEQFF
J: TRBJ1-2; V: TRBV7-9; D: .; size: once; DNA: TGTGCCAGCAGCTTAGGTGGTAACTATGGCTACACCTTC; CDR3: CASSLGGNYGYTF
J: TRBJ2-3; V: TRBV7-9; D: TRBD2; size: .; DNA: TGTGCCAGCAGCCCTGGACTAGCGGACGACGATACGCAGTATTTT; CDR3: CASSPGLADDDTQYF
J: TRBJ1-1; V: TRBV5-1; D: .; size: .; DNA: TGCGCCAGCAGCTTGGTTCCACCGGCAGGGGCCCTCTACTACACTGAAGCTTTCTTT; CDR3: CASSLVPPAGALYYTEAFF
J: TRBJ1-2; V: TRBV10-3; D: TRBD1; size: .; DNA: TGTGCCATCAGTGAGGTGGACAGGGCATATGGCTACACCTTC; CDR3: CAISEVDRAYGYTF
J: TRBJ1-6; V: TRBV14; D: TRBD1; size: .; DNA: TGTGCCAGCAGCTTGACAGGGGGCCTCCTGTCACCCCTCCACTTT; CDR3: CASSLTGGLLSPLHF
J: TRBJ2-7; V: TRBV30; D: TRBD2; size: .; DNA: TGTGCCTGGAGTGTTGGGCTAGCGGGAGCCTACGAGCAGTACTTC; CDR3: CAWSVGLAGAYEQYF
J: TRBJ2-7; V: TRBV28; D: .; size: .; DNA: TGTGCCAGCAGTTTTGGATGGAACTACGAGCAGTACTTC; CDR3: CASSFGWNYEQYF
J: TRBJ2-5; V: TRBV6-5; D: .; size: .; DNA: TGTGCCAGCAGTTACCCCCGACCTAACCCCCAGTACTTC; CDR3: CASSYPRPNPQYF
J: TRBJ2-7; V: TRBV7-2; D: .; size: .; DNA: TGTGCCAGCAGCTTAGTACACCCAGTACCCTACGAGCAGTACTTC; CDR3: CASSLVHPVPYEQYF
J: TRBJ1-6; V: TRBV28; D: .; size: .; DNA: TGTGCCAGCAGTTTCTCCTATAATTCACCCCTCCACTTT; CDR3: CASSFSYNSPLHF
J: TRBJ2-7; V: TRBV7-9; D: .; size: .; DNA: TGTGCCAGCAGTCAGACAGAGGACCCGGACGAGCAGTACTTC; CDR3: CASSQTEDPDEQYF
J: TRBJ1-2; V: TRBV25-1; D: .; size: .; DNA: TGTGCCAGCAGTCCTTGGCCGACCTATGGCTACACCTTC; CDR3: CASSPWPTYGYTF
J: TRBJ1-2; V: TRBV6-5; D: .; size: .; DNA: TGTGCCAGCAGTTACGGGGGCCAAAACTATGGCTACACCTTC; CDR3: CASSYGGQNYGYTF
J: TRBJ2-2; V: TRBV9; D: TRBD2; size: .; DNA: TGTGCCAGCAGCGTAGGTAGCGGGGTCAACACCGGGGAGCTGTTTTTT; CDR3: CASSVGSGVNTGELFF
J: TRBJ2-7; V: TRBV5-6; D: .; size: .; DNA: TGTGCCAGCAGCTTCGGGGGCGCGGACGAGCAGTACTTC; CDR3: CASSFGGADEQYF
J: TRBJ2-2; V: TRBV7-9; D: .; size: .; DNA: TGTGCCAGCAGCTACGACAGAATTGGGGCCGGGGAGCTGTTTTTT; CDR3: CASSYDRIGAGELFF
J: TRBJ2-5; V: TRBV7-2; D: .; size: once; DNA: TGTGCCAGCAGCTTAGCTCCGGAGGGGGCTGGGGAGACCCAGTACTTC; CDR3: CASSLAPEGAGETQYF
J: TRBJ1-1; V: TRBV28; D: .; size: few; DNA: TGTGCCAGCAGTTTATTTGTTCACGGGGTTTCTGAAGCTTTCTTT; CDR3: CASSLFVHGVSEAFF
J: TRBJ2-3; V: TRBV2; D: .; size: .; DNA: TGTGCCAGCAGCTACGCAGACACAGATACGCAGTATTTT; CDR3: CASSYADTDTQYF
J: TRBJ1-1; V: TRBV27; D: .; size: once; DNA: TGTGCCAGCACCCATGCCGGGGCGAACACTGAAGCTTTCTTT; CDR3: CASTHAGANTEAFF
J: TRBJ2-1; V: TRBV13; D: TRBD1; size: .; DNA: TGTGCCAGCAGCTCCGTGGGACAGGGGCCCTACAATGAGCAGTTCTTC; CDR3: CASSSVGQGPYNEQFF
J: TRBJ1-1; V: TRBV30; D: .; size: .; DNA: TGTGCCTGGAGCCGGGGATGGACTGAAGCTTTCTTT; CDR3: CAWSRGWTEAFF
J: TRBJ2-1; V: TRBV4-3; D: .; size: .; DNA: TGCGCCAGCAGCCAAGATCGCTTGTACAATGAGCAGTTCTTC; CDR3: CASSQDRLYNEQFF
J: TRBJ2-7; V: TRBV30; D: TRBD2; size: once; DNA: TGTGCCTGGAGTGGAACTAGCGGGAGTCTTTACGAGCAGTACTTC; CDR3: CAWSGTSGSLYEQYF
J: TRBJ2-7; V: TRBV13; D: TRBD2; size: .; DNA: TGTGCCAGCAGCTTATCACTAGCGGGAGTCTACGAGCAGTACTTC; CDR3: CASSLSLAGVYEQYF
J: TRBJ2-7; V: TRBV10-2; D: TRBD2; size: once; DNA: TGCGCCAGCAGTGACGGCGATAGCGGGAGGGCATTCGAGCAGTACTTC; CDR3: CASSDGDSGRAFEQYF
J: TRBJ2-7; V: TRBV5-6; D: TRBD1; size: .; DNA: TGTGCCAGCAGCTTGACAGGGGCTGTCGAGCAGTACTTC; CDR3: CASSLTGAVEQYF
J: TRBJ2-6; V: TRBV7-8; D: .; size: .; DNA: TGTGCCAGCAGCTCTCAGAGCTCTGGGGCCAACGTCCTGACTTTC; CDR3: CASSSQSSGANVLTF
J: TRBJ2-7; V: TRBV9; D: TRBD2; size: .; DNA: TGTGCCAGCAGCGTTAGCGGGACGACCTACGAGCAGTACTTC; CDR3: CASSVSGTTYEQYF
J: TRBJ2-1; V: TRBV27; D: .; size: once; DNA: TGTGCCAGCAGTCCCCGGGGTTGGACAGAGCAGTTCTTC; CDR3: CASSPRGWTEQFF
J: TRBJ2-7; V: TRBV2; D: .; size: few; DNA: TGTGCCAGCCGGACAGACTACGAGCAGTACTTC; CDR3: CASRTDYEQYF
J: TRBJ1-1; V: TRBV6-5; D: .; size: .; DNA: TGTGCCAGCAGTTACAGGGAGATGAACACTGAAGCTTTCTTT; CDR3: CASSYREMNTEAFF
J: TRBJ2-7; V: TRBV5-4; D: .; size: .; DNA: TGTGCCAGCAGCTCCCAGGGATCTTACGAGCAGTACTTC; CDR3: CASSSQGSYEQYF
J: TRBJ2-3; V: TRBV10-3; D: TRBD2; size: .; DNA: TGTGCCATCAGTAGCGGGAGGGCCATACTTACAGATACGCAGTATTTT; CDR3: CAISSGRAILTDTQYF
J: TRBJ2-7; V: TRBV16; D: TRBD2; size: .; DNA: TGTGCCAGCAGCCAATCATTCGCGGGGGGTTCCTACGAGCAGTACTTC; CDR3: CASSQSFAGGSYEQYF
J: TRBJ2-1; V: TRBV10-3; D: TRBD2; size: .; DNA: TGTGGTTTCGACCCGGGGACTAGACACAATGAGCAGTTCTTC; CDR3: CGFDPGTRHNEQFF
J: TRBJ2-3; V: TRBV2; D: TRBD1; size: .; DNA: TGTGCCAGCAGTGAAACAGGGGGCACAGATACGCAGTATTTT; CDR3: CASSETGGTDTQYF
J: TRBJ2-7; V: TRBV5-4; D: .; size: .; DNA: TGTGCCAGCAGCTTTGGAGGAATTGAGCAGTACTTC; CDR3: CASSFGGIEQYF
J: TRBJ2-1; V: TRBV27; D: TRBD2; size: .; DNA: TGTGCCAGCAGTTTATCGAGCGGGGGGGCCCGTGAGCAGTTCTTC; CDR3: CASSLSSGGAREQFF